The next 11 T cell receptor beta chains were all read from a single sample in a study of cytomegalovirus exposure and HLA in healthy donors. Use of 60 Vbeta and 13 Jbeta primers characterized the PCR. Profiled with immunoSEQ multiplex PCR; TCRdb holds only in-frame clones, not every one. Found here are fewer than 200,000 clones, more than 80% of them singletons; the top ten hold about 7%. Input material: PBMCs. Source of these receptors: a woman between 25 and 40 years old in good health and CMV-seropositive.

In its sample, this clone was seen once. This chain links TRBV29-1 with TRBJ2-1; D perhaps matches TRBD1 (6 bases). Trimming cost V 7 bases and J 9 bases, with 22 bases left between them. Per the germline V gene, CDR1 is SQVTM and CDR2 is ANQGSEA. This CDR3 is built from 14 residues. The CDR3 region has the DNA TGCAGCGCCCTTTATAACAGGGTTGTAGGTGAGCAGTTCTTC. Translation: CSALYNRVVGEQFF.

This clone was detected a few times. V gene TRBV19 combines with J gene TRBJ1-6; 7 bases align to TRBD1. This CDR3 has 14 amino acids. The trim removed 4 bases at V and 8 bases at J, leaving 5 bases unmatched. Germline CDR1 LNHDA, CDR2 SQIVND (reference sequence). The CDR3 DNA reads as TGTGCCAGTAGTACGACAGGGAACGATTCACCCCTCCACTTT. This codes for CASSTTGNDSPLHF.

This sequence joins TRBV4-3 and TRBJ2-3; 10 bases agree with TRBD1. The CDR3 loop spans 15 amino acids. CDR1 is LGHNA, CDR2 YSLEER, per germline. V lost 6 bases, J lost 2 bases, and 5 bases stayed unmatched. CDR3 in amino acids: CASSRTGGYTDTQYF. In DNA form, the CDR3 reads TGCGCCAGCAGTCGGACAGGGGGTTACACAGATACGCAGTATTTT.

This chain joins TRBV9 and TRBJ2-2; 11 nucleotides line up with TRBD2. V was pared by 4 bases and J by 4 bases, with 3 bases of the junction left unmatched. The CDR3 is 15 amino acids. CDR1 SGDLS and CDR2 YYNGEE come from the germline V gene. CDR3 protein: CASSSSGGPTGELFF. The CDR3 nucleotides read TGTGCCAGCAGCTCTAGCGGGGGGCCCACCGGGGAGCTGTTTTTT.

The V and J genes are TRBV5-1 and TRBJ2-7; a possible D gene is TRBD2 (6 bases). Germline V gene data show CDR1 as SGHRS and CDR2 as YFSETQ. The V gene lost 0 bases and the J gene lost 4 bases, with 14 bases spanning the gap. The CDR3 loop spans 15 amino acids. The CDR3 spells CASSLAAGTGYEQYF. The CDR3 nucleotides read TGCGCCAGCAGCTTGGCCGCAGGGACTGGATACGAGCAGTACTTC.

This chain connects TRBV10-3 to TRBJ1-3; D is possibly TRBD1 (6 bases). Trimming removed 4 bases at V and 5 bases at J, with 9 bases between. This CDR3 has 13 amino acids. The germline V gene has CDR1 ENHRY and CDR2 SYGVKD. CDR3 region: CAISGDTRNTIYF. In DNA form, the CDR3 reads TGTGCCATCAGTGGGGACACTAGAAACACCATATATTTT.

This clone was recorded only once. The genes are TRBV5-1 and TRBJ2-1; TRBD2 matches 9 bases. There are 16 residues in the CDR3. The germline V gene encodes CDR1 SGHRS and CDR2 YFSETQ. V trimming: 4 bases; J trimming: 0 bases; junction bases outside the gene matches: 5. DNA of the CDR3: TGCGCCAGCAGCGGACTAGCGAGGAGCTCCTACAATGAGCAGTTCTTC. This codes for CASSGLARSSYNEQFF. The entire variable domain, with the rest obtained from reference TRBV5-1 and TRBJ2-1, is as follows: KAGVTQTPRYLIKTRGQQVTLSCSPISGHRSVSWYQQTPGQGLQFLFEYFSETQRNKGNFPGRFSGRQFSNSRSEMNVSTLELGDSALYLCASSGLARSSYNEQFFGPGTRLTVL.

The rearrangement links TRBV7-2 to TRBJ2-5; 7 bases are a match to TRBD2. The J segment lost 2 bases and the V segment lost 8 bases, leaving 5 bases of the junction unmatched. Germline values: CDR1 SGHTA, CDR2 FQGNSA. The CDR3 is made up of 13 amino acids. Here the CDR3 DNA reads TGTGCCAGCGGGGGGGGGAGACAAGAGACCCAGTACTTC. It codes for CASGGGRQETQYF.

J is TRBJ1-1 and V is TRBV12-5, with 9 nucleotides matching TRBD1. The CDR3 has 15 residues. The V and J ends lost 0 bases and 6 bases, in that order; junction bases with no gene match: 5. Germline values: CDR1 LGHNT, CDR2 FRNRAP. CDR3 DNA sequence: TGTGCTAGTGGTTTGGTAGGGACAGGGTATCCTGAAGCTTTCTTT. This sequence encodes CASGLVGTGYPEAFF.

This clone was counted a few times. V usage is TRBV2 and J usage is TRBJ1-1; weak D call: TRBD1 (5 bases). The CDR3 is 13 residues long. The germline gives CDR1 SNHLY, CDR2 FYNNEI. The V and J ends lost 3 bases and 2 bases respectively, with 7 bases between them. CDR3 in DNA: TGTGCCAGCAGTGATCAGGGCAACACTGAAGCTTTCTTT. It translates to CASSDQGNTEAFF.

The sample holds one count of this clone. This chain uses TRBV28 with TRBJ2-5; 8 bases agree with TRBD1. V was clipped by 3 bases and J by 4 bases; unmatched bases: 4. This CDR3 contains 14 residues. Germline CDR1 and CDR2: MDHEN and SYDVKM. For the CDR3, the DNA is TGTGCCAGCAGTTTCCAGGGGGCGGGAGAGACCCAGTACTTC. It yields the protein CASSFQGAGETQYF.